These 29 T cell receptor beta chains share one sample of origin, sequenced in a study of blood T cell repertoires in COVID-19. This table comes from immunoSEQ multiplex PCR, and its TCRdb copy is limited to in-frame clones, with some not included. The table shows tens of thousands of clones, with about 91% occurring only once. The sample was peripheral blood. The receptors here all came from a human donor with active COVID-19. The donor label of this sample is uncertain.

This chain connects TRBV6-1 to TRBJ2-7; a possible D gene is TRBD2 (5 bases). Germline V gives CDR1 MNHNS, CDR2 SASEGT. V lost 3 bases to trimming and J lost 3 bases, with 9 bases between them. This CDR3 contains 13 residues. CDR3 sequence: CASSDGVSYEQYF. The CDR3 region has the DNA TGTGCCAGCAGTGACGGGGTTAGCTACGAGCAGTACTTC.

This chain joins TRBV27 and TRBJ2-1; 14 bases agree with TRBD2. The CDR3 consists of 13 residues. Germline values: CDR1 MNHEY, CDR2 SMNVEV (reference sequence). Trimming at V came to 8 bases and at J to 6 bases, leaving 0 bases not matched to a gene. The CDR3, as DNA: TGTGCCAGCGGGACTAGCGGGAGCAATGAGCAGTTCTTC. This translates into CASGTSGSNEQFF.

The J gene is TRBJ1-6, the V gene TRBV7-8; D perhaps matches TRBD1 (5 bases). The CDR3 is made up of 15 amino acids. Germline lookup yields CDR1 SGHVS and CDR2 FQNEAQ. Trimming stripped 0 bases from V and 7 bases from J, with 10 bases between. The CDR3 DNA reads TGTGCCAGCAGCTTAGCTTGGGAGGGGAATTCACCCCTCCACTTT. It translates to CASSLAWEGNSPLHF.

This clone appeared once. The chain recombines TRBV5-4 with TRBJ2-1, with 9 bases identical to TRBD2. Germline trimming cut 0 bases from V and 7 bases from J; bases unmatched to any gene: 5. CDR1 is SGHNT, CDR2 YYREEE, per germline (reference sequence). The CDR3 consists of 15 residues. CDR3 sequence (DNA): TGTGCCAGCAGCTTGGACAGCGGGAGGAAGAATGAGCAGTTCTTC. Its translation: CASSLDSGRKNEQFF.

The CDR3 DNA follows: TGCGCCAGCAGCCAAGAGTCTGCAGATACGCAGTATTTT. Protein: CASSQESADTQYF. The rearrangement links TRBV4-1 to TRBJ2-3; D uncertain. The CDR3 is 13 amino acids. Trimming pared 0 bases from V and 4 bases from J, leaving 5 bases between. Germline-derived CDR1 and CDR2 are MGHRA and YSYEKL.

The chain recombines TRBV3-1 (or the pseudogene TRBV3-2) with TRBJ2-3, with 8 bases that match TRBD2. Trimming at V came to 4 bases and at J to 0 bases, leaving 6 bases not matched to a gene. CDR1 is LGHDT, CDR2 YNNKEL, per germline (reference sequence). CDR3 length: 16 residues. CDR3 residues: CASSPLTSGSTDTQYF. The CDR3 nucleotides read TGTGCCAGCAGCCCCTTAACTAGCGGAAGCACAGATACGCAGTATTTT.

This sequence joins TRBV19 and TRBJ1-5; 9 bases match TRBD1. V gave up 10 bases and J gave up 4 bases; unmatched junction bases: 11. CDR1 is LNHDA, CDR2 SQIVND, per germline (reference sequence). This CDR3 contains 15 residues. This CDR3 is CATPSGTGWNQPQHF. DNA for the CDR3: TGTGCCACCCCCTCCGGGACAGGGTGGAATCAGCCCCAGCATTTT.

The V and J genes are TRBV6-5 and TRBJ2-2; D is undetermined. CDR3 size: 11 residues. The V and J ends lost 10 bases and 8 bases respectively, with 11 bases between them. Germline V gene sequence: CDR1 MNHEY, CDR2 SVGAGI. In DNA, the CDR3 is TGTGCCACCCACGCCCGGGGGGAGCTGTTTTTT. Amino acids: CATHARGELFF.

J is TRBJ2-3 and V is TRBV11-2; D gene ambiguous. Germline values: CDR1 SGHAT, CDR2 FQNNGV. CDR3 size: 13 residues. Trimming took 1 base from V and 6 from J, leaving 8 bases between them. The CDR3 DNA reads TGTGCCAGCAGCTTAGGGGCTATCGATACGCAGTATTTT. Translation: CASSLGAIDTQYF.

J is TRBJ2-1 and V is TRBV24-1; 14 bases are shared with TRBD2. The CDR3 consists of 15 residues. V gave up 4 bases and J gave up 8 bases; unmatched junction bases: 3. Germline V gives CDR1 KGHDR, CDR2 SFDVKD. The CDR3: CATSDRLAGGDEQFF. Here the CDR3 DNA reads TGTGCCACCAGTGACCGACTAGCGGGAGGGGATGAGCAGTTCTTC.

The chain carries TRBV10-3 and TRBJ2-1; a possible D gene is TRBD1 (6 bases). Trimming stripped 6 bases from V and 5 bases from J, with 11 bases between. From germline, CDR1 is ENHRY and CDR2 SYGVKD. The CDR3 loop spans 13 amino acids. The CDR3 DNA sequence: TGTGCCATCAGACACCGGGACAACAATGAGCAGTTCTTC. Translation gives CAIRHRDNNEQFF.

The chain uses TRBV11-2 and TRBJ2-7; 12 nucleotides align to TRBD1. Germline trimming cut 5 bases from V and 6 bases from J; bases unmatched to any gene: 8. There are 15 residues in the CDR3. From germline, CDR1 is SGHAT and CDR2 FQNNGV. CDR3 nucleotide sequence: TGTGCCAGCAGCGGAACCGGGACAGGGGGCTCCGAGCAGTACTTC. As protein: CASSGTGTGGSEQYF.

V and J are TRBV20-1 and TRBJ2-3; 11 bases align to TRBD2. The CDR3 is 18 amino acids. Germline values: CDR1 DFQATT, CDR2 SNEGSKA (reference sequence). Losses at the gene ends were 3 bases for V and 4 bases for J; bases not matched to a gene: 15. The CDR3, as DNA: TGCAGTGCTAGTAAGGGGGTGGTAGCGGGAGGGCCGGCAGATACGCAGTATTTT. Translation gives CSASKGVVAGGPADTQYF.

The CDR3 DNA follows: TGCGCCAGCAGCTCGGGGGGGCAGAGAAATGAAAAACTGTTTTTT. Translating gives CASSSGGQRNEKLFF. The chain joins TRBV5-1 to TRBJ1-4; possible D gene TRBD1, 6 bases. CDR3 length: 15 residues. Trimming took 3 bases from V and 5 from J, leaving 14 bases between them. Looked up from germline, CDR1 is SGHRS and CDR2 is YFSETQ.

This clone was seen once. This sequence joins TRBV19 and TRBJ2-7, with TRBD1 matching 8 bases. Trimming at V came to 6 bases and at J to 1 base, leaving 5 bases not matched to a gene. From germline, CDR1 is LNHDA and CDR2 SQIVND (reference sequence). The CDR3 contains 14 residues. Written as DNA, the CDR3 is TGTGCCAGTAGCCCAGACAGGGGATCCTACGAGCAGTACTTC. Its protein is CASSPDRGSYEQYF. Using reference TRBV19 and TRBJ2-7 for the parts outside the CDR3, the full variable domain is DGGITQSPKYLFRKEGQNVTLSCEQNLNHDAMYWYRQDPGQGLRLIYYSQIVNDFQKGDIAEGYSVSREKKESFPLTVTSAQKNPTAFYLCASSPDRGSYEQYFGPGTRLTVT.

This clone was seen only a few times. V usage is TRBV5-8 and J usage is TRBJ1-5; maybe TRBD1 (6 bases). Trimming shortened V by 1 base and J by 7 bases, and 12 bases separated the two germline ends. CDR3 size: 14 residues. Germline V gene lookup returns CDR1 SGHTS and CDR2 YDEGEE. The CDR3 DNA follows: TGTGCCAGCAGCTTGTACGGCCAGGGGCAGCCCCAGCATTTT. Residues: CASSLYGQGQPQHF.

The chain employs TRBV29-1 and TRBJ2-3; 7 bases match TRBD1. CDR1 is SQVTM, CDR2 ANQGSEA, per germline. The CDR3 length is 13 residues. V was clipped by 7 bases and J by 6 bases; unmatched bases: 10. The CDR3 sequence: CSAEGAGQDTQYF. The CDR3 DNA follows: TGCAGCGCCGAGGGGGCAGGGCAGGATACGCAGTATTTT.

This chain links TRBV10-1 with TRBJ2-2, with 7 bases aligning to TRBD1. CDR1 WNHNN and CDR2 SYGVQD come from the germline V gene (reference sequence). The CDR3 is made up of 14 amino acids. V gave up 6 bases and J gave up 5 bases; unmatched junction bases: 6. Written as DNA, the CDR3 is TGCGCCAGCAGGGCGACAGGGAGAACCGGGGAGCTGTTTTTT. It translates to CASRATGRTGELFF.

The genes are TRBV7-2 and TRBJ2-1; the D gene is possibly TRBD2 (6 bases). This CDR3 spans 15 amino acids. CDR1 is SGHTA, CDR2 FQGNSA, per germline. V gave up 4 bases and J gave up 4 bases, with 14 bases separating them. DNA for the CDR3: TGTGCCAGCAGCTCCGGAATGGCGGGGTACAATGAGCAGTTCTTC. Amino acids: CASSSGMAGYNEQFF. Using reference TRBV7-2 and TRBJ2-1 for the parts outside the CDR3, the full variable domain is GAGVSQSPSNKVTEKGKDVELRCDPISGHTALYWYRQSLGQGLEFLIYFQGNSAPDKSGLPSDRFSAERTGGSVSTLTIQRTQQEDSAVYLCASSSGMAGYNEQFFGPGTRLTVL.

CDR3 loop: CASSLDGGAYNEQFF. The CDR3, as DNA: TGTGCCAGCAGCTTAGACGGCGGGGCCTACAATGAGCAGTTCTTC. The rearrangement uses TRBV11-2 and TRBJ2-1; D is possibly TRBD2 (6 bases). This CDR3 comprises 15 residues. The V gene's germline CDR1 is SGHAT and CDR2 FQNNGV. The germline V and J ends were trimmed by 0 bases and 2 bases, with 8 bases remaining between them.

This clone was seen a single time. The chain has TRBV7-6 and TRBJ2-6, with D possibly matching TRBD1 (7 bases). CDR1 is SGHVS, CDR2 FNYEAQ, per germline. This CDR3 has 17 amino acids. The germline V and J ends were trimmed by 2 bases and 1 base, with 12 bases remaining between them. The CDR3 protein is CASSLRRGQSGANVLTF. The DNA of the CDR3 is TGTGCCAGCAGCTTACGGAGGGGGCAGTCTGGGGCCAACGTCCTGACTTTC.

This sequence joins TRBV24-1 and TRBJ2-5; TRBD1 might be the D (6 bases). This CDR3 is 16 amino acids long. Trimming took 1 base from V and 5 from J, leaving 16 bases between them. Looked up from germline, CDR1 is KGHDR and CDR2 is SFDVKD. CDR3 DNA sequence: TGTGCCACCAGTGATTTACAGGGACACGAGCGGGAGACCCAGTACTTC. Amino acids: CATSDLQGHERETQYF.

In this sample, this clone turned up once. This chain joins TRBV29-1 and TRBJ2-5, with a possible D match to TRBD1 (6 bases). CDR3 length equals 13 residues. V was clipped by 1 base and J by 4 bases, with 10 bases between them. The germline CDR1 and CDR2 sequences are SQVTM and ANQGSEA. Here the CDR3 reads CSVEVTGPETQYF. Here the CDR3 DNA reads TGCAGCGTTGAAGTCACAGGGCCAGAGACCCAGTACTTC.

The rearrangement uses TRBV6-4 and TRBJ2-5, with TRBD1 identical over 8 bases. V lost 6 bases, J lost 4 bases, and 10 bases stayed unmatched. The CDR3 is 15 residues long. Germline assignment: CDR1 MRHNA and CDR2 SNTAGT. The CDR3 spells CASSGQGGGLETQYF. The CDR3 DNA follows: TGTGCCAGCAGCGGACAGGGTGGGGGATTAGAGACCCAGTACTTC.

V usage is TRBV28 and J usage is TRBJ1-2; TRBD1 aligns across 9 bases. V lost 6 bases to trimming and J lost 1 base; unmatched junction nucleotides: 15. Germline CDR1 reads MDHEN; CDR2 reads SYDVKM. The CDR3 loop spans 18 amino acids. The CDR3, as DNA: TGTGCCAGCAGCTCTCCCTCTTCCGGGACAGGGATTAACTATGGCTACACCTTC. This codes for CASSSPSSGTGINYGYTF.

This chain uses TRBV7-2 with TRBJ1-4; possible D gene TRBD1, 6 bases. The CDR3 totals 13 residues. The V gene's germline CDR1 is SGHTA and CDR2 FQGNSA. Deletions cut 6 bases from V and 8 bases from J, with 13 bases between. DNA of the CDR3: TGTGCCAGCAGACCAGGGGTTTTCGAAAAACTGTTTTTT. Translating gives CASRPGVFEKLFF.

A word on this clone: At one end the junction does not follow the germline gene, possibly because of a read error. The chain couples TRBV7-9 to TRBJ2-7, with D possibly matching TRBD1 (6 bases). The CDR3 length is 15 residues. CDR1 is SEHNR, CDR2 FQNEAQ, per germline (reference sequence). The CDR3 protein is CASSSAGTPEYEETF. CDR3 nucleotides: TGTGCCAGCAGCTCCGCCGGGACACCCGAATACGAGGAAACTTTC.

The chain joins TRBV4-1 to TRBJ2-7; TRBD2 matches at 10 bases. The trim removed 0 bases at V and 0 bases at J, leaving 11 bases unmatched. Germline CDR1 is MGHRA and CDR2 is YSYEKL. The CDR3 runs 19 residues. This CDR3 reads CASSQDSREREGVSYEQYF. The DNA for the CDR3 is TGCGCCAGCAGCCAAGACTCCCGAGAGCGGGAGGGAGTCTCCTACGAGCAGTACTTC.

The table lists this clone with many counts. The chain has TRBV10-1 and TRBJ2-2; 8 nucleotides align to TRBD2. Trimming removed 5 bases from V and 6 bases from J; junction bases left unmatched: 8. The CDR3 covers 15 residues. Germline CDR1 is WNHNN and CDR2 is SYGVQD (reference sequence). Written as DNA, the CDR3 is TGCGCCAGCAGTTTAGCGGGAAATGGGGCCGGGGAGCTGTTTTTT. Translated: CASSLAGNGAGELFF.